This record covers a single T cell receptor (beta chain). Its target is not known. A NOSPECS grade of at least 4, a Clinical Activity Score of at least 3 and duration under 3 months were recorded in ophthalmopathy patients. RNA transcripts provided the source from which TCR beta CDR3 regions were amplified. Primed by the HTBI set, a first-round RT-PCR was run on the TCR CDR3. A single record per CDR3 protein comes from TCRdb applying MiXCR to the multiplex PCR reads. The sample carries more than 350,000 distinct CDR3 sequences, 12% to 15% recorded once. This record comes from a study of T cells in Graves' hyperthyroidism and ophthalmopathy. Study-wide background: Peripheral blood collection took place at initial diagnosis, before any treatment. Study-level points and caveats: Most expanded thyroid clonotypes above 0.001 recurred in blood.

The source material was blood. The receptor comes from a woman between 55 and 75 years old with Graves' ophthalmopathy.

The CDR3 nucleotides are TGTGCCAGCAGTTACTCGAAAGGCACAGATACGCAGTATTTT. As protein: CASSYSKGTDTQYF. J is TRBJ2-3 and V is TRBV6-9, with D unresolved. The length of the CDR3 is 14 residues. Germline CDR1 is MNHGY and CDR2 is SVAAGI. The V end lost 3 bases, the J end lost 1 base, and 8 bases lay between the germline ends.